The 26 T cell receptor beta chains reported below all come from one sample, sequenced in a study of response to subunit inactivated influenza vaccine. MiXCR, applied by TCRdb to the RT-PCR reads, yields one record per CDR3 protein. Of roughly 670,000 distinct CDR3 sequences in the sample, 14% are singletons; the top ten hold less than 9%. The starting material was PBMCs from blood, obtained about 14 days before vaccination. These receptors were collected from a man aged 45 to 65 who received an inactivated influenza vaccine.

This clonotype has at least ten counts. The rearrangement links TRBV28 to TRBJ2-3; TRBD1 agrees at 9 bases. Trimming removed 4 bases from V and 4 bases from J; junction bases left unmatched: 3. The CDR3 runs to 14 residues. Per germline, CDR1 MDHEN and CDR2 SYDVKM. Written as DNA, the CDR3 is TGTGCCAGCAGTTCCGGACAGGGGCCAGATACGCAGTATTTT. Amino acid sequence: CASSSGQGPDTQYF. Drawing the rest from reference TRBV28 and TRBJ2-3, the complete variable domain is DVKVTQSSRYLVKRTGEKVFLECVQDMDHENMFWYRQDPGLGLRLIYFSYDVKMKEKGDIPEGYSVSREKKERFSLILESASTNQTSMYLCASSSGQGPDTQYFGPGTRLTVL.

V and J are TRBV12-3 or TRBV12-4 and TRBJ1-4; D call uncertain. The CDR3 covers 12 residues. V lost 3 bases to trimming and J lost 9 bases, with 8 bases between them. CDR3 in DNA: TGTGCCAGCAGTTTTGAGACAAAAAAACTGTTTTTT. Translation gives CASSFETKKLFF.

This clonotype occurred a few times. The chain employs TRBV7-9 and TRBJ2-7; perhaps TRBD2 as D (6 bases). The length of the CDR3 is 14 residues. Germline CDR1 and CDR2: SEHNR and FQNEAQ (reference sequence). The V end lost 0 bases, the J end lost 5 bases, and 11 bases lay between the germline ends. The CDR3 spells CASSLAGGLNEQYF. DNA for the CDR3: TGTGCCAGCAGCTTAGCGGGAGGATTGAACGAGCAGTACTTC.

The gene calls are TRBV16 and TRBJ2-7; D is perhaps TRBD1 (6 bases). This CDR3 has 15 amino acids. The V gene's germline CDR1 is KGHSY and CDR2 FQNENV. The ends were cut back, 4 bases at V and 0 bases at J, with 13 bases in the middle. CDR3 in amino acids: CASSLSTGSSYEQYF. Here the CDR3 DNA reads TGTGCCAGCAGCCTCTCGACAGGAAGCTCCTACGAGCAGTACTTC.

The rearrangement joins TRBV29-1 to TRBJ1-2; D is possibly TRBD1 (5 bases). V was shortened by 7 bases and J by 0 bases, with 12 bases between the two germline ends. The CDR3 runs to 13 residues. Germline-derived CDR1 and CDR2 are SQVTM and ANQGSEA. CDR3: CSAETVSNYGYTF. The CDR3 DNA sequence: TGCAGCGCCGAGACAGTTTCTAACTATGGCTACACCTTC. Complete variable domain (other parts from reference TRBV29-1 and TRBJ1-2): SAVISQKPSRDICQRGTSLTIQCQVDSQVTMMFWYRQQPGQSLTLIATANQGSEATYESGFVIDKFPISRPNLTFSTLTVSNMSPEDSSIYLCSAETVSNYGYTFGSGTRLTVV.

The rearrangement links TRBV6-2 or TRBV6-3 to TRBJ2-5, with TRBD1 as a possible D gene (6 bases). Trimming removed 6 bases from V and 4 bases from J, with 18 bases in between. Germline lookup yields CDR1 MNHEY and CDR2 SVGEGT. This CDR3 has 15 residues. The CDR3 region is CASRGRQATTETQYF. CDR3 bases: TGTGCCAGCAGGGGACGACAGGCGACAACAGAGACCCAGTACTTC.

The chain links TRBV4-3 to TRBJ2-1, with unresolved D. The length of the CDR3 is 16 residues. Germline V gene data show CDR1 as LGHNA and CDR2 as YSLEER. Between the trimmed V and J ends, which lost 0 bases and 2 bases, there was a span of 11 bases. The CDR3 DNA is TGCGCCAGCAGCCAAGACTCCCTTCCAGCCTACAATGAGCAGTTCTTC. Encoded protein: CASSQDSLPAYNEQFF.

This clonotype came up many times. The chain is built from TRBV12-3 or TRBV12-4 and TRBJ2-2; D unresolved. The CDR3 sequence is 14 residues long. Trimming stripped 5 bases from V and 6 bases from J, with 13 bases between. The chain's CDR3 is CASSQVGGSGELFF. In DNA form, the CDR3 reads TGTGCCAGCAGTCAAGTGGGTGGGTCCGGGGAGCTGTTTTTT.

The chain has TRBV4-3 and TRBJ2-5, with TRBD2 identical over 9 bases. This CDR3 is 15 amino acids long. The junction had 8 bases not matched to a gene; V was cut back by 1 base and J by 8 bases. CDR1 LGHNA and CDR2 YSLEER come from the germline V gene. CDR3 sequence: CASSQVLSGRGTQYF. The CDR3 DNA is TGCGCCAGCAGCCAAGTTCTTAGCGGGAGAGGCACCCAGTACTTC.

This clonotype was counted only a few times. The V call is TRBV20-1, the J call TRBJ1-5; D remains ambiguous. The ends were cut back, 6 bases at V and 7 bases at J, with 16 bases in the middle. This CDR3 spans 13 amino acids. The germline V gene encodes CDR1 DFQATT and CDR2 SNEGSKA (reference sequence). CDR3 DNA sequence: TGCAGTGCAAAAAATCACAAACGGCAGCCCCAGCATTTT. Translated: CSAKNHKRQPQHF.

This clonotype was seen more than once but under ten times. The chain couples TRBV4-3 to TRBJ2-1; 9 nucleotides match TRBD2. Germline assignment: CDR1 LGHNA and CDR2 YSLEER. The CDR3 extends over 16 amino acids. V lost 0 bases, J lost 8 bases, and 8 bases stayed unmatched. CDR3 region: CASSQDLLREGHEQFF. Written as DNA, the CDR3 is TGCGCCAGCAGCCAAGATCTTCTGCGGGAGGGCCATGAGCAGTTCTTC.

This chain uses TRBV12-3 or TRBV12-4 with TRBJ2-5, with D unclear. This CDR3 region has 13 residues. Trimming stripped 6 bases from V and 4 bases from J, with 12 bases between. Here the CDR3 DNA reads TGTGCCAGCAGGAAGGCATCACGAGAGACCCAGTACTTC. The encoded protein is CASRKASRETQYF.

There are a few counts of this clonotype. The DNA of the CDR3 is TGTGCCAGCAGCCTCGGGGTAGCGGGACGCACAGATACGCAGTATTTT. Encoded protein: CASSLGVAGRTDTQYF. The chain is built from TRBV7-3 and TRBJ2-3, with TRBD2 matching over 8 bases. Germline CDR1 reads SGHTA; CDR2 reads FQGTGA. The CDR3 covers 16 residues. With 5 bases clipped from V and 1 base from J, the junction kept 8 bases outside the gene matches.

This clonotype came up many times. CDR3 loop: CASSLGQTSYNEQFF. CDR3 nucleotide sequence: TGCGCCAGCAGCTTGGGACAGACCTCCTACAATGAGCAGTTCTTC. V and J are TRBV5-1 and TRBJ2-1; D is possibly TRBD1 (5 bases). The V and J ends lost 0 bases and 0 bases respectively, with 7 bases between them. Germline CDR1 and CDR2: SGHRS and YFSETQ. The CDR3 is 15 residues long.

As regards this clonotype: This clone may be a read error of a much larger clone one base away. V usage is TRBV29-1 and J usage is TRBJ2-5; the match to TRBD1 covers 11 bases. The germline V gene has CDR1 SQVTM and CDR2 ANQGSEA. The CDR3 contains 11 residues. For the CDR3, the DNA is TGCAACGTTAGAGGACAGGGGGCAATATACTTC. Amino acid sequence: CNVRGQGAIYF.

The chain recombines TRBV5-4 with TRBJ1-3, with a possible D match to TRBD1 (5 bases). Trimming took 4 bases from V and 0 from J, leaving 17 bases between them. Germline V lookup: CDR1 SGHNT, CDR2 YYREEE (reference sequence). The CDR3 sequence is 17 residues long. CDR3 coding DNA: TGTGCCAGCAGCCCCCTTCCGACAGTCGACTCTGGAAACACCATATATTTT. Amino acids: CASSPLPTVDSGNTIYF.

This clonotype was detected a few times. Here the CDR3 DNA reads TGTGCCAGCAGCCTCCCCCAAACGACTAGCGCCCTAAACATTCAGTACTTC. This gives the protein CASSLPQTTSALNIQYF. The chain recombines TRBV4-2 with TRBJ2-4; 8 bases are a match to TRBD2. CDR3 size: 17 residues. After removal of 4 bases from V and 6 bases from J, the junction contained 14 bases not matched to a gene. Germline CDR1 and CDR2: LGHNA and YNFKEQ.

This clonotype was counted at least ten times. The V gene is TRBV5-1, the J gene TRBJ1-1; 8 bases map to TRBD1. V lost 1 base to trimming and J lost 5 bases; unmatched junction nucleotides: 10. The CDR3 length is 16 residues. Germline values: CDR1 SGHRS, CDR2 YFSETQ. The CDR3 sequence is CASSLQGAFRGTEAFF. DNA of the CDR3: TGCGCCAGCAGCTTGCAGGGGGCCTTTAGGGGAACTGAAGCTTTCTTT.

This clonotype was counted ten times or more. The CDR3 nucleotides are TGTGCCAGCAGTTTATTGGCCAGGGACGGCGAGCAGTACTTC. As protein: CASSLLARDGEQYF. The chain employs TRBV28 and TRBJ2-7; D may correspond to TRBD1 or TRBD2 (5 bases each). The V end lost 1 base, the J end lost 6 bases, and 13 bases lay between the germline ends. The CDR3 runs to 14 residues. CDR1 and CDR2 from the germline V gene are MDHEN and SYDVKM.

This rearrangement joins TRBV12-3 or TRBV12-4 to TRBJ1-6; D is unclear. Between the trimmed V and J ends, which lost 5 bases and 5 bases, there was a span of 10 bases. The CDR3 runs to 14 residues. CDR3 DNA sequence: TGTGCCAGCAGTGCCGGGAGCGATAATTCACCCCTCCACTTT. Protein: CASSAGSDNSPLHF.

This clonotype was recorded many times. V is TRBV18 and J is TRBJ2-5; unclear D gene. Per the germline V gene, CDR1 is KGHSH and CDR2 is LQKENI. V gave up 3 bases and J gave up 5 bases, with 19 bases separating them. This CDR3 region has 16 residues. For the CDR3, the DNA is TGTGCCAGCTCACCCTTTACCACCGGCGGTCTGGAGACCCAGTACTTC. Translation gives CASSPFTTGGLETQYF.

In this sample, this clonotype turned up a few times. V usage is TRBV29-1 and J usage is TRBJ2-5; TRBD2 matches 14 bases. V gave up 7 bases and J gave up 4 bases; unmatched junction bases: 5. The CDR3 is 14 amino acids. CDR1 SQVTM and CDR2 ANQGSEA come from the germline V gene. The CDR3 nucleotides read TGCAGCGGGGGACTAGCGGGAGTAGGAGAGACCCAGTACTTC. This sequence encodes CSGGLAGVGETQYF.

The chain combines TRBV6-1 with TRBJ2-1, with TRBD2 identical over 9 bases. The CDR3 spans 17 residues. J was trimmed by 4 bases and V by 5 bases; bases with no gene match: 12. CDR1 and CDR2 (germline): MNHNS, SASEGT. The CDR3 DNA follows: TGTGCCAGCAGTCCCATCGGGTCGGCGGGGGGGTACAATGAGCAGTTCTTC. This sequence encodes CASSPIGSAGGYNEQFF.

As regards this clonotype: One end of the junction is discordant with germline, which a read error may explain. The CDR3: CASSLGISTDTPYF. The CDR3 DNA reads TGCGCCAGCAGCCTTGGAATTAGCACAGATACGCCGTATTTT. This rearrangement joins TRBV5-1 to TRBJ2-3; D remains unclear. The CDR3 length is 14 residues. Germline CDR1 SGHRS, CDR2 YFSETQ.

The chain links TRBV25-1 to TRBJ2-5; the D is unclear. CDR3 length equals 12 residues. V shed 5 bases and J shed 9 bases, with 13 bases lying between them. Germline-derived CDR1 and CDR2 are MGHDK and SYGVNS. The CDR3 region has the DNA TGTGCCAGCAGTCCTGCCAAGGGTGCCCAGTACTTC. It codes for CASSPAKGAQYF.

This clonotype was observed a few times. The chain carries TRBV12-3 or TRBV12-4 and TRBJ1-6; perhaps TRBD1 as D (5 bases). The CDR3 runs to 15 residues. V lost 6 bases and J lost 1, with 10 bases in between. CDR3 sequence reads: CASSRGGSYNSPLHF. CDR3 bases: TGTGCCAGCAGCCGGGGGGGGTCCTATAATTCACCCCTCCACTTT.